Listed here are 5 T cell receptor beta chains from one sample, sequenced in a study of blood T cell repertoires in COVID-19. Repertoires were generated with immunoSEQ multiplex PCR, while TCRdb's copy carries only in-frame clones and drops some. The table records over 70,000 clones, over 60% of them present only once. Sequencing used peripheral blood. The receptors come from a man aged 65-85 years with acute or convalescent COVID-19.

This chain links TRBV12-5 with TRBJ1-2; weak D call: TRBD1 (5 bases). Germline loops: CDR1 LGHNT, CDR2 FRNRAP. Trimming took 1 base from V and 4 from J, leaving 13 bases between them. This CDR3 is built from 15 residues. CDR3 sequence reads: CASGLDQGSGYGYTF. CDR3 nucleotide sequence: TGTGCTAGTGGTTTGGATCAGGGATCGGGCTATGGCTACACCTTC.

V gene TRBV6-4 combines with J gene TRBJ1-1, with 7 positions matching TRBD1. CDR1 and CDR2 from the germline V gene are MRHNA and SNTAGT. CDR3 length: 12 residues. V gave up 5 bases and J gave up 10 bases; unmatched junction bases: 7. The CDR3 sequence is CASSLTGLAAFF. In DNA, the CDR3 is TGTGCCAGCAGTTTGACAGGGTTGGCAGCTTTCTTT.

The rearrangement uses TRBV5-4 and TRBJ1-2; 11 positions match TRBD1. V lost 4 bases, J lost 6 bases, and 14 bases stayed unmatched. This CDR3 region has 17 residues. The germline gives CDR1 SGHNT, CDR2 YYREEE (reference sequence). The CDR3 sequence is CASSPRSPGQGDHGYTF. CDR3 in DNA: TGTGCCAGCAGCCCGCGTAGTCCGGGACAGGGGGATCATGGCTACACCTTC.

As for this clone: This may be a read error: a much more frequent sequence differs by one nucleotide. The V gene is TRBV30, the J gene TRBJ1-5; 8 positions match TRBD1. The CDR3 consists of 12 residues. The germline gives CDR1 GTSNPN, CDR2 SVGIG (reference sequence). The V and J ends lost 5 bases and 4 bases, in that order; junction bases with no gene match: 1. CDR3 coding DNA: TGTGCCTGGGGACAGGGAAATCAGCCCCAGCATTTT. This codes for CAWGQGNQPQHF.

CDR3 DNA sequence: TGCGCCAGCAGCTCGGGAGACATGGGCCCTATGACCTTC. It codes for CASSSGDMGPMTF. The chain links TRBV5-1 to TRBJ1-2; D uncertain. The CDR3 runs 13 residues. V lost 3 bases and J lost 14, with 20 bases in between. Per the germline V gene, CDR1 is SGHRS and CDR2 is YFSETQ.